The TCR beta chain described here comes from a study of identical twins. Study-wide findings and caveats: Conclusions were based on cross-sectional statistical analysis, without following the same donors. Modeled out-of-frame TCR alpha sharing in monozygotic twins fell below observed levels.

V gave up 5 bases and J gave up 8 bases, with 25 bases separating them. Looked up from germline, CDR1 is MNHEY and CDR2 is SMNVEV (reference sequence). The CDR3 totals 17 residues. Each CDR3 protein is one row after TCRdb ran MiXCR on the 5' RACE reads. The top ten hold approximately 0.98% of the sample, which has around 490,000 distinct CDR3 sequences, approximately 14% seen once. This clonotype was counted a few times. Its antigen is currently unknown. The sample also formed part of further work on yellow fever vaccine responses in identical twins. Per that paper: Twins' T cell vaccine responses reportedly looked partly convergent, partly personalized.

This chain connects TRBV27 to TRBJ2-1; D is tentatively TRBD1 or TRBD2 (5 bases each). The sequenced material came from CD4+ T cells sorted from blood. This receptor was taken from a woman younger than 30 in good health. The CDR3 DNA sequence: TGTGCCAGCAGTCCCATCATGGAAGAGGGACGGGGTGATGAGCAGTTCTTC. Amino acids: CASSPIMEEGRGDEQFF.